Sequencing of this T cell receptor beta chain was carried out in a study of T cell responses to AZD1222 COVID-19 vaccine. Findings of the study overall: Repertoires were obtained only post-peak T cell response. Recipients of AZD1222 seropositive at baseline numbered only 5 or 6. Clonal diversity may have been underestimated in mostly white British donors.

The table came from immunoSEQ multiplex PCR; TCRdb's copy has only in-frame clones and leaves some out. The profile shows 100,000 or so clones, roughly 88% of them singletons. The V gene lost 0 bases and the J gene lost 9 bases, with 14 bases spanning the gap. The CDR3 is 14 residues long. Germline V CDR1 and CDR2: MGHRA, YSYEKL. On this clone itself: What it recognizes is unknown.

The sequencing here drew on peripheral blood, taken on day 0 of AZD1222 vaccination. The V and J genes are TRBV4-1 and TRBJ1-2; D call uncertain. The sequence came from an adult in good health. CDR3 sequence (DNA): TGCGCCAGCAGCCAAGACCTGGGCCGTTTGAGCTACACCTTC. It encodes CASSQDLGRLSYTF.